Following are 29 T cell receptor beta chains from one sample sequenced in a study of cytomegalovirus exposure and HLA in healthy donors. PCR was performed using 60 Vbeta and 13 Jbeta primers. The data were produced by immunoSEQ multiplex PCR, yet TCRdb's version contains in-frame clones alone and is incomplete. The sample shows 150,000 or so clones, approximately 71% of them seen only once. What was sequenced was PBMCs. All receptors derive from a man between 18 and 29 years old in good health and CMV-seropositive.

This clone has a single count. Germline and junction disagree at one end, which may indicate a read error. V is TRBV7-9 and J is TRBJ2-1; D possibly corresponds to TRBD2 (5 bases). The CDR3 extends over 12 amino acids. The germline gives CDR1 SEHNR, CDR2 FQNEAQ (reference sequence). For the CDR3, the DNA is TGTTCCAGCAGCTTAGGAGGTAGTGAGCAGTTCTTC. It specifies CSSSLGGSEQFF.

This rearrangement joins TRBV5-1 to TRBJ2-5; D is possibly TRBD2 (6 bases). The CDR3 extends over 14 amino acids. Per the germline V gene, CDR1 is SGHRS and CDR2 is YFSETQ. The V gene lost 0 bases and the J gene lost 5 bases, with 11 bases spanning the gap. CDR3 sequence reads: CASSLAGTWETQYF. CDR3 DNA sequence: TGCGCCAGCAGCTTGGCCGGGACTTGGGAGACCCAGTACTTC.

This clone was seen only a few times. The chain is built from TRBV5-1 and TRBJ2-7; 7 nucleotides line up with TRBD1. Germline trimming cut 0 bases from V and 1 base from J; bases unmatched to any gene: 10. CDR3 length equals 17 residues. The V gene's germline CDR1 is SGHRS and CDR2 YFSETQ. The CDR3 spells CASSLAPDRHYSYEQYF. The CDR3 coding sequence is TGCGCCAGCAGCTTGGCACCGGACAGGCACTATTCCTACGAGCAGTACTTC.

The V and J genes are TRBV2 and TRBJ2-7, with 9 bases identical to TRBD1. The CDR3 has 14 residues. J lost 7 bases, V lost 6 bases, and 10 bases had no gene match. The V gene's germline CDR1 is SNHLY and CDR2 FYNNEI. The CDR3 DNA follows: TGTGCCAGCAGCGAGACAGGGGGTCGGTGGGAGCAGTACTTC. Amino acids: CASSETGGRWEQYF.

The V and J genes are TRBV7-8 and TRBJ2-7, with no clear D. The CDR3 has 11 residues. From germline, CDR1 is SGHVS and CDR2 FQNEAQ. The V end lost 5 bases, the J end lost 3 bases, and 5 bases lay between the germline ends. The CDR3 loop is CASSNGYEQYF. The CDR3 bases are TGTGCCAGCAGCAACGGCTACGAGCAGTACTTC.

The chain links TRBV5-5 to TRBJ2-1; no reliable D call. V dropped 4 bases and J dropped 3 bases, with 11 bases sitting between them. The CDR3 extends over 14 amino acids. The germline V gene has CDR1 SGHKS and CDR2 YYEKEE (reference sequence). The CDR3 is CASSLPGYYNEQFF. In DNA, the CDR3 is TGTGCCAGCAGCCTCCCAGGTTACTACAATGAGCAGTTCTTC.

DNA of the CDR3: TGTGCCAGCAGTTCTCCAGGGCCGCTTCAGTACTTC. Translating gives CASSSPGPLQYF. This chain connects TRBV28 to TRBJ2-4; D possibly corresponds to TRBD1 (5 bases). The germline V gene encodes CDR1 MDHEN and CDR2 SYDVKM. V was pared by 4 bases and J by 11 bases, with 12 bases between. The CDR3 covers 12 residues.

The rearrangement joins TRBV29-1 to TRBJ2-3; the match to TRBD2 covers 7 bases. V lost 8 bases, J lost 1 base, and 15 bases stayed unmatched. Germline CDR1 and CDR2: SQVTM and ANQGSEA. CDR3 length: 16 amino acids. For the CDR3, the DNA is TGCAGCCCCGACGGGCGGCTAGCGGACGGCACAGATACGCAGTATTTT. Residues: CSPDGRLADGTDTQYF.

The table lists this clone with a count of one. The chain recombines TRBV27 with TRBJ2-3; TRBD1 matches 7 bases. This CDR3 comprises 14 residues. V lost 6 bases and J lost 2; bases outside the gene matches: 5. The V gene's germline CDR1 is MNHEY and CDR2 SMNVEV (reference sequence). The CDR3 spells CASRRQGNTDTQYF. The CDR3 DNA follows: TGTGCCAGCAGACGACAGGGAAACACAGATACGCAGTATTTT.

The chain joins TRBV27 to TRBJ2-7; possibly TRBD2 for D (6 bases). V was cut by 5 bases and J by 3 bases, with 14 bases left in between. Germline lookup yields CDR1 MNHEY and CDR2 SMNVEV (reference sequence). CDR3 length: 14 amino acids. CDR3 coding DNA: TGTGCCAGCAGTCCAAGACTAGAGGTCTACGAGCAGTACTTC. Translated, it gives CASSPRLEVYEQYF.

Here the CDR3 DNA reads TGTGCCAGCAGGTCCGGGACAGCCTATGGCTACACCTTC. Translation gives CASRSGTAYGYTF. V is TRBV27 and J is TRBJ1-2; 7 positions agree with TRBD1. Losses at the gene ends were 6 bases for V and 4 bases for J; bases not matched to a gene: 5. The germline V gene encodes CDR1 MNHEY and CDR2 SMNVEV (reference sequence). This CDR3 spans 13 amino acids.

The rearrangement uses TRBV4-1 and TRBJ2-3; D is possibly TRBD2 (5 bases). V was cut by 1 base and J by 2 bases, with 10 bases left in between. Germline CDR1 is MGHRA and CDR2 is YSYEKL. The CDR3 is 15 residues long. CDR3 amino acids: CASSQGTSVTDTQYF. The CDR3 DNA follows: TGCGCCAGCAGCCAAGGGACTTCTGTCACAGATACGCAGTATTTT.

In this sample, this clone turned up once. Mismatch with germline at one junction end may stem from a read error. The chain combines TRBV13 with TRBJ2-2, with D possibly TRBD2 on 6 matching bases. Germline-derived CDR1 and CDR2 are PRHDT and FYEKMQ (reference sequence). The CDR3 has 15 residues. The CDR3, as DNA: TGTTCCAGCAGCTTGGGTGGGGGGTACACCGGGGAGCTGTTTTTT. Protein product: CSSSLGGGYTGELFF.

V gene TRBV5-1 combines with J gene TRBJ2-7; 7 bases match TRBD1. Germline CDR1 reads SGHRS; CDR2 reads YFSETQ. The V segment lost 5 bases and the J segment 4 bases; nucleotides outside the gene matches: 6. The CDR3 is 13 residues long. CDR3 sequence: CASRQGTNYEQYF. CDR3 DNA: TGCGCCAGCAGACAGGGGACCAATTACGAGCAGTACTTC.

The chain joins TRBV9 to TRBJ2-2, with 8 bases identical to TRBD2. Looked up from germline, CDR1 is SGDLS and CDR2 is YYNGEE. This CDR3 is 14 amino acids long. With V trimmed by 7 bases and J by 4 bases, 6 bases remained unmatched. In DNA, the CDR3 is TGTGCCAGCGGAGCGGGAGACGGCACCGGGGAGCTGTTTTTT. Amino acid sequence: CASGAGDGTGELFF.

The chain is built from TRBV4-3 and TRBJ2-7; 10 bases are shared with TRBD2. The CDR3 runs 16 residues. The trim removed 0 bases at V and 0 bases at J, leaving 2 bases unmatched. CDR1 and CDR2 (germline): LGHNA, YSLEER. CDR3 amino acids: CASSQEGTSASYEQYF. The CDR3 DNA sequence: TGCGCCAGCAGCCAAGAAGGGACTAGCGCCTCCTACGAGCAGTACTTC.

The J gene is TRBJ1-4, the V gene TRBV28, with D hard to call. Germline values: CDR1 MDHEN, CDR2 SYDVKM. V shed 5 bases and J shed 8 bases, with 9 bases lying between them. The length of the CDR3 is 12 residues. This chain's CDR3 is CASSPGGEKLFF. Here the CDR3 DNA reads TGTGCCAGCAGTCCGGGCGGGGAAAAACTGTTTTTT.

The chain employs TRBV5-4 and TRBJ2-5; 9 bases fit TRBD1. The J call is doubtful: the DNA matches TRBJ2-7 better. CDR1 and CDR2 from the germline V gene are SGHNT and YYREEE (reference sequence). This CDR3 has 13 amino acids. Here the CDR3 reads CASSSGQGLEQYF. The CDR3 region has the DNA TGTGCCAGCAGCTCGGGACAGGGACTCGAGCAGTACTTC.

The chain links TRBV7-9 to TRBJ2-1; 12 nucleotides agree with TRBD1. The CDR3 is made up of 17 amino acids. The V and J ends lost 4 bases and 7 bases, in that order; junction bases with no gene match: 11. CDR1 and CDR2 (germline): SEHNR, FQNEAQ (reference sequence). DNA of the CDR3: TGTGCCAGCAGCTCCCAGGGCGGGACAGGGGGCATGAATGAGCAGTTCTTC. This codes for CASSSQGGTGGMNEQFF. Drawing the rest from reference TRBV7-9 and TRBJ2-1, the complete variable domain is DTGVSQNPRHKITKRGQNVTFRCDPISEHNRLYWYRQTLGQGPEFLTYFQNEAQLEKSRLLSDRFSAERPKGSFSTLEIQRTEQGDSAMYLCASSSQGGTGGMNEQFFGPGTRLTVL.

This chain connects TRBV19 to TRBJ2-7, with D maybe TRBD2 (6 bases). The CDR3 length is 16 residues. The germline V gene has CDR1 LNHDA and CDR2 SQIVND (reference sequence). The V gene lost 6 bases and the J gene lost 0 bases, with 18 bases spanning the gap. The CDR3 DNA reads as TGTGCCAGTAGCCGTGGGGGGACGACACTCTCCTACGAGCAGTACTTC. Its protein is CASSRGGTTLSYEQYF.

This chain uses TRBV27 with TRBJ1-2, with 8 nucleotides matching TRBD1. Trimming took 4 bases from V and 5 from J; bases not matched to a gene: 9. This CDR3 has 15 residues. CDR1 is MNHEY, CDR2 SMNVEV, per germline (reference sequence). CDR3 sequence reads: CASSSYQGAGYGYTF. CDR3 nucleotides: TGTGCCAGCAGTTCTTATCAGGGGGCGGGGTATGGCTACACCTTC.

V usage is TRBV7-9 and J usage is TRBJ2-2; the D is unclear. The CDR3 spans 11 residues. Germline loops: CDR1 SEHNR, CDR2 FQNEAQ (reference sequence). The V end lost 5 bases, the J end lost 9 bases, and 7 bases lay between the germline ends. CDR3 sequence: CASSPSRELFF. In nucleotides, the CDR3 is TGTGCCAGCAGCCCTTCCCGGGAGCTGTTTTTT.

The J gene is TRBJ1-5, the V gene TRBV28; D gene uncertain. Germline-derived CDR1 and CDR2 are MDHEN and SYDVKM. CDR3 length equals 14 residues. Trimming removed 6 bases from V and 6 bases from J, with 15 bases in between. The CDR3 DNA sequence: TGTGCCAGCAGCACCCCGGGAAACGTTCAGCCCCAGCATTTT. It codes for CASSTPGNVQPQHF. Combining the CDR3 with reference TRBV28 and TRBJ1-5 gives the whole variable domain DVKVTQSSRYLVKRTGEKVFLECVQDMDHENMFWYRQDPGLGLRLIYFSYDVKMKEKGDIPEGYSVSREKKERFSLILESASTNQTSMYLCASSTPGNVQPQHFGDGTRLSIL.

The chain joins TRBV28 to TRBJ1-2; D ambiguous. The CDR3 runs 14 residues. V was clipped by 3 bases and J by 8 bases, with 16 bases between them. Germline CDR1 is MDHEN and CDR2 is SYDVKM. The CDR3 DNA reads TGTGCCAGCAGTTTCCATTCAGGCCACCGGGGCTACACCTTC. This sequence encodes CASSFHSGHRGYTF.

This chain joins TRBV4-2 and TRBJ2-1; D is possibly TRBD2 (6 bases). There are 17 residues in the CDR3. Germline V gene sequence: CDR1 LGHNA, CDR2 YNFKEQ. The V end lost 0 bases, the J end lost 7 bases, and 19 bases lay between the germline ends. DNA of the CDR3: TGTGCCAGCAGCCAAGACCCGGGAGTGGGTGGGACGAATGAGCAGTTCTTC. Protein sequence: CASSQDPGVGGTNEQFF.

This chain joins TRBV27 and TRBJ2-6, with D tentatively TRBD2 (6 bases). V was pared by 4 bases and J by 4 bases, with 14 bases between. CDR1 and CDR2 from the germline V gene are MNHEY and SMNVEV (reference sequence). The CDR3 has 16 residues. The CDR3 loop is CASSSLRGSGANVLTF. The CDR3 nucleotides read TGTGCCAGCAGTTCACTCCGGGGGAGCGGGGCCAACGTCCTGACTTTC.

V is TRBV6-5 and J is TRBJ2-3; 9 bases are a match to TRBD2. The junction had 5 bases not matched to a gene; V was cut back by 6 bases and J by 4 bases. This CDR3 has 14 amino acids. Germline values: CDR1 MNHEY, CDR2 SVGAGI. The CDR3 is CASRLAGAADTQYF. CDR3 sequence (DNA): TGTGCCAGCAGGTTAGCGGGAGCGGCAGATACGCAGTATTTT.

The J gene is TRBJ2-1, the V gene TRBV10-3; unclear D gene. Looked up from germline, CDR1 is ENHRY and CDR2 is SYGVKD. The length of the CDR3 is 11 residues. Between the trimmed V and J ends, which lost 5 bases and 7 bases, there was a span of 6 bases. As DNA, the CDR3 is TGTGCCATCAGTCCCGCGAATGAGCAGTTCTTC. Translated, it gives CAISPANEQFF.

V usage is TRBV5-1 and J usage is TRBJ1-1; perhaps TRBD1 as D (6 bases). The V end lost 0 bases, the J end lost 1 base, and 10 bases lay between the germline ends. Per the germline V gene, CDR1 is SGHRS and CDR2 is YFSETQ. This CDR3 comprises 15 residues. The CDR3 nucleotides are TGCGCCAGCAGCTTGGCCGGGACACCGAACACTGAAGCTTTCTTT. Protein: CASSLAGTPNTEAFF. The variable domain in full, with the rest retrieved from reference TRBV5-1 and TRBJ1-1, is KAGVTQTPRYLIKTRGQQVTLSCSPISGHRSVSWYQQTPGQGLQFLFEYFSETQRNKGNFPGRFSGRQFSNSRSEMNVSTLELGDSALYLCASSLAGTPNTEAFFGQGTRLTVV.